These 6 T cell receptor beta chains were all obtained from the same sample, sequenced in a study of cytomegalovirus exposure and HLA in healthy donors. Researchers ran the PCR with 60 Vbeta and 13 Jbeta primers. Sequenced by immunoSEQ multiplex PCR; TCRdb stores in-frame clones only, minus some. The sample records roughly 100,000 clones, approximately 64% being singletons. The sample taken for sequencing was PBMCs. The receptor source for this set is a boy aged 10-17 years in good health and CMV-seropositive.

The rearrangement links TRBV7-9 to TRBJ2-2; 11 nucleotides agree with TRBD1. Looked up from germline, CDR1 is SEHNR and CDR2 is FQNEAQ (reference sequence). After removal of 3 bases from V and 5 bases from J, the junction contained 2 bases not matched to a gene. The CDR3 length is 15 residues. The CDR3 loop is CASSFGDRGTGELFF. The CDR3 bases are TGTGCCAGCAGCTTCGGGGACAGGGGGACCGGGGAGCTGTTTTTT.

The chain joins TRBV7-9 to TRBJ2-7; 7 nucleotides agree with TRBD2. CDR1 is SEHNR and CDR2 is FQNEAQ in the germline V gene (reference sequence). CDR3 length equals 15 residues. V trimming: 1 base; J trimming: 4 bases; junction bases outside the gene matches: 7. CDR3 nucleotide sequence: TGTGCCAGCAGCTTAGTGGCTAGCGGAGAATACGAGCAGTACTTC. It yields the protein CASSLVASGEYEQYF.

This clone was picked up one time. The CDR3 sequence is CASSYEQGSYNEQFF. The DNA for the CDR3 is TGTGCCAGCAGTTACGAGCAGGGCTCCTACAATGAGCAGTTCTTC. The chain has TRBV6-5 and TRBJ2-1, with D tentatively TRBD1 (5 bases). The V gene's germline CDR1 is MNHEY and CDR2 SVGAGI. The CDR3 is 15 amino acids. Trimming pared 2 bases from V and 0 bases from J, leaving 8 bases between.

V usage is TRBV27 and J usage is TRBJ1-6; D is possibly TRBD1 (6 bases). This CDR3 has 14 residues. Looked up from germline, CDR1 is MNHEY and CDR2 is SMNVEV (reference sequence). V lost 4 bases and J 7 bases, leaving 11 bases between the germline ends. Written as DNA, the CDR3 is TGTGCCAGCAGTTCGCCAGGGGAAAATTCACCCCTCCACTTT. Translating gives CASSSPGENSPLHF.

This clone was seen only once. The V gene is TRBV6-5, the J gene TRBJ1-5; 9 nucleotides line up with TRBD1. The germline gives CDR1 MNHEY, CDR2 SVGAGI. The V gene end was trimmed by 6 bases and the J gene end by 3 bases; junction bases not matched to a gene: 3. The CDR3 contains 14 residues. The DNA for the CDR3 is TGTGCCAGCAGGACAGGGGGGGCCAATCAGCCCCAGCATTTT. This codes for CASRTGGANQPQHF.

This CDR3 reads CASSLPGGPETQYF. The DNA of the CDR3 is TGTGCCAGCAGCTTGCCGGGAGGGCCTGAGACCCAGTACTTC. V usage is TRBV5-4 and J usage is TRBJ2-5; 8 nucleotides match TRBD2. The CDR3 covers 14 residues. V shed 1 base and J 5 bases; nucleotides not matched to a gene: 4. Germline CDR1 reads SGHNT; CDR2 reads YYREEE (reference sequence).